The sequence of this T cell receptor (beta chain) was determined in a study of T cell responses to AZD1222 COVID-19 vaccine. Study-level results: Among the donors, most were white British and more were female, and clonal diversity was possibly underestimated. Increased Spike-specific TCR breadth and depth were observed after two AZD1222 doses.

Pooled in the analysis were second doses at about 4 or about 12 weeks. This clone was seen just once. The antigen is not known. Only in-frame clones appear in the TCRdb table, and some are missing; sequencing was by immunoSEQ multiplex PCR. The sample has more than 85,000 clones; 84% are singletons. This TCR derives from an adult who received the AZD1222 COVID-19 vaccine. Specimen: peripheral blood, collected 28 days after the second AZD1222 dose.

The CDR3 nucleotides read TGTGCCAGCAGCAGGGGGGGCCACAGACCGTATGGCTACACCTTC. This gives the protein CASSRGGHRPYGYTF. V is TRBV5-8 and J is TRBJ1-2, with D possibly being TRBD1 (6 bases). Germline V gene sequence: CDR1 SGHTS, CDR2 YDEGEE. V lost 4 bases and J 5 bases, leaving 18 bases between the germline ends. CDR3 size: 15 residues.